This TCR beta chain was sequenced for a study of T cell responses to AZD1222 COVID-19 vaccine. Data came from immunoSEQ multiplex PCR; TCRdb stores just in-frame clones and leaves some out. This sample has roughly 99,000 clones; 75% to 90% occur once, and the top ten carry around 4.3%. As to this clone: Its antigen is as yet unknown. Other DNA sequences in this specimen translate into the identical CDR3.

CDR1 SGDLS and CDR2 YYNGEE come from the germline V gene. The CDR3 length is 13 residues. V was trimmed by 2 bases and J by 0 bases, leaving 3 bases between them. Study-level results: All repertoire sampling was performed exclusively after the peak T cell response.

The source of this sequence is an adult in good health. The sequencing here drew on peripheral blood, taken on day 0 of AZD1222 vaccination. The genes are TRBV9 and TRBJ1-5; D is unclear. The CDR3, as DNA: TGTGCCAGCAGCGTGAATAGCAATCAGCCCCAGCATTTT. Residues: CASSVNSNQPQHF.